The present T cell receptor beta chain was sequenced within a study of CD4 and CD8 cells across lung adenocarcinoma regions. MiXCR, applied by TCRdb to the PCR reads, yields one record per CDR3 protein. The sample lists around 20,000 distinct CDR3 sequences, approximately 50% occurring once. Germline lookup yields CDR1 MNHNS and CDR2 SASEGT. The CDR3 spans 14 residues. Donors had localized lung adenocarcinoma, a non-small cell lung cancer. Regarding this clonotype: At one end the junction does not follow the germline gene, possibly because of a read error.

The receptor was derived from a female donor with lung adenocarcinoma. The CD4 and CD8 labels of this study may be unreliable. V and J are TRBV6-1 and TRBJ2-4; 8 bases agree with TRBD1. What was sequenced was CD8+ T cells from the center of a lung tumor. Here the CDR3 DNA reads TGTGGCGGCAGGGGGCTATCAGCCAAAAACACGCAGTATTTC. This codes for CGGRGLSAKNTQYF.